This T cell receptor beta chain came from a study of blood T cell repertoires in COVID-19. The V end lost 0 bases, the J end lost 5 bases, and 20 bases lay between the germline ends. Germline CDR1 is SGHRS and CDR2 is YFSETQ. This CDR3 contains 17 residues. Sequencing used immunoSEQ multiplex PCR; TCRdb keeps in-frame clones, though not all of them. The sample includes roughly 130,000 clones, around three quarters of them seen just once. The V and J genes are TRBV5-1 and TRBJ2-5, with D possibly being TRBD2 (6 bases). The sequence was collected from a man aged 55 to 70 with active or convalescent COVID-19. The sequenced material came from peripheral blood. CDR3 loop: CASSLGGVVVSGETQYF. In DNA form, the CDR3 reads TGCGCCAGCAGCTTGGGGGGCGTGGTGGTCAGCGGGGAGACCCAGTACTTC.